This T cell receptor (beta chain) came from a study of CD8 T cells in ankylosing spondylitis. The sample holds a few counts of this clonotype. Its specificity is not known. Findings and caveats of the study: Seemingly distinctive of ankylosing spondylitis blood was a TCR beta motif formed by eight highly homologous variants. Within matched ankylosing spondylitis synovial fluid, disease-linked clones were reportedly significantly enriched. Several of the motif variants were reported before in synovial fluid and blood from reactive arthritis.

The CDR3 is made up of 15 amino acids. CDR1 is KGHSH and CDR2 is LQKENI in the germline V gene. V lost 6 bases and J lost 4, with 17 bases in between. The authors made TCR beta libraries by quantitative 5'-RACE with molecular barcodes. Via MiXCR, TCRdb re-called the 5' RACE reads, giving one row per CDR3 protein. The data hold 150,000 to 200,000 distinct CDR3 sequences, with around 10% observed a single time. The TCR originated in a male donor with ankylosing spondylitis or in good health (not recorded which). The sequencing input was blood, either unsorted or a sorted T cell fraction (not recorded which). The chain is built from TRBV18 and TRBJ2-3; possible D gene TRBD1, 6 bases. The CDR3 DNA follows: TGTGCCAGCTCCGAGTCGGGACACCCGGCAGATACGCAGTATTTT. Its protein is CASSESGHPADTQYF.